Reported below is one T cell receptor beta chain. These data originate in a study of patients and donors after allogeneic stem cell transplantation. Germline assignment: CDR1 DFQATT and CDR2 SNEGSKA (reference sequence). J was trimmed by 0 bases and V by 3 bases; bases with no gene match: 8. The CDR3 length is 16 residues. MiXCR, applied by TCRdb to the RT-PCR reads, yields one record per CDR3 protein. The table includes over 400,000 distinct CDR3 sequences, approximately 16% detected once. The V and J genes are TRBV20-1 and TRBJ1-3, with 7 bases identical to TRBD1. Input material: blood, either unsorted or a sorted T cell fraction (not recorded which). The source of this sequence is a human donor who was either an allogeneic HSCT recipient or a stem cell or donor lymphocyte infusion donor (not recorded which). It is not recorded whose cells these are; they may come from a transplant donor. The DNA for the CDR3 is TGCAGTGCTAGGGCGGACAGGACCTTCTCTGGAAACACCATATATTTT. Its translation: CSARADRTFSGNTIYF.